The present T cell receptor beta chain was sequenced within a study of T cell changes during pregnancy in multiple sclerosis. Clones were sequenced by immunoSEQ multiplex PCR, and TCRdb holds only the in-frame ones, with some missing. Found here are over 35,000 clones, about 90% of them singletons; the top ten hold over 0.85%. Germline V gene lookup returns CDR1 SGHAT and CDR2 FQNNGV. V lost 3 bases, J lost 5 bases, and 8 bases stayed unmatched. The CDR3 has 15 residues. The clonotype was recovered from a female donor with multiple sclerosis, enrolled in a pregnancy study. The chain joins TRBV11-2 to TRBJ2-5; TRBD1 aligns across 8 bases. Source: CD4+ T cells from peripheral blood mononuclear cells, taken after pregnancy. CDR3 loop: CASSFGAGGMETQYF. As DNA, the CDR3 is TGTGCCAGCAGCTTTGGGGCAGGGGGCATGGAGACCCAGTACTTC.